Listed here are 19 T cell receptor beta chains from one sample, sequenced in a study of neurological immune-mediated disorders. TCRdb reprocessed the 5' RACE reads via MiXCR and lists one record per CDR3 protein. Of roughly 13,000 distinct CDR3 sequences in the sample, more than 6% were seen once. The specimen sequenced was CD8+ T cells from blood. The receptors were sampled from a woman between 40 and 50 years old in good health.

This clonotype was recorded many times. The chain links TRBV4-1 to TRBJ2-7, with D perhaps matching TRBD2 (7 bases). The CDR3 contains 13 residues. V was cut by 1 base and J by 5 bases, with 9 bases left in between. Germline V gene lookup returns CDR1 MGHRA and CDR2 YSYEKL. Here the CDR3 DNA reads TGCGCCAGCAGCCAAGGGGGGGGCAACGAGCAGTACTTC. Protein sequence: CASSQGGGNEQYF.

This clonotype occurred many times. This chain links TRBV19 with TRBJ2-1, with 10 bases identical to TRBD2. The CDR3 sequence is 15 residues long. CDR1 LNHDA and CDR2 SQIVND come from the germline V gene (reference sequence). J lost 6 bases, V lost 5 bases, and 7 bases had no gene match. The chain's CDR3 is CASSLLAGAPNEQFF. DNA for the CDR3: TGTGCCAGTAGTCTTCTAGCGGGAGCTCCCAATGAGCAGTTCTTC.

The chain recombines TRBV7-9 with TRBJ2-5; possible D gene TRBD1, 5 bases. V lost 1 base and J 1 base, leaving 16 bases between the germline ends. This CDR3 comprises 17 residues. Germline V gene data show CDR1 as SEHNR and CDR2 as FQNEAQ (reference sequence). CDR3 sequence: CASSLVVFPDSQETQYF. CDR3 nucleotide sequence: TGTGCCAGCAGCTTAGTCGTCTTTCCCGACAGCCAAGAGACCCAGTACTTC.

This clonotype was recorded many times. V usage is TRBV5-1 and J usage is TRBJ1-1, with D unclear. Deletions cut 5 bases from V and 1 base from J, with 6 bases between. CDR1 is SGHRS, CDR2 YFSETQ, per germline. The length of the CDR3 is 12 residues. CDR3 residues: CASREGNTEAFF. CDR3 DNA sequence: TGCGCCAGCAGGGAAGGGAACACTGAAGCTTTCTTT.

In its sample, this clonotype was seen many times. One end of the junction varies from germline; a read error may be responsible. The chain carries TRBV7-7 and TRBJ2-1; D possibly corresponds to TRBD2 (6 bases). The CDR3 runs to 15 residues. Germline CDR1 is SSHAT and CDR2 is FNYEAQ (reference sequence). The chain's CDR3 is CASSLGRLGRHEQFF. The CDR3 region has the DNA TGTGCTAGCAGCTTAGGTAGGTTAGGGAGGCACGAGCAGTTCTTC.

The rearrangement links TRBV9 to TRBJ1-2; D uncertain. Germline V gene data show CDR1 as SGDLS and CDR2 as YYNGEE. With 3 bases removed from V and 1 base from J, the gap between germline ends came to 13 bases. The CDR3 runs 15 residues. CDR3 nucleotides: TGTGCCAGCAGCGCCCCGGTTATTGGTAACTATGGCTACACCTTC. Translation gives CASSAPVIGNYGYTF.

This clonotype was counted ten times or more. The V call is TRBV11-2, the J call TRBJ2-2; D gene uncertain. Trimming shortened V by 2 bases and J by 6 bases, and 4 bases separated the two germline ends. Germline CDR1 and CDR2: SGHAT and FQNNGV. The CDR3 is 12 residues long. The CDR3 nucleotides read TGTGCCAGCAGCTTATTTTCCGGGGAGCTGTTTTTT. Translating gives CASSLFSGELFF.

This clonotype has at least ten counts. The rearrangement uses TRBV9 and TRBJ2-7; 8 bases agree with TRBD1. With 1 base clipped from V and 6 bases from J, the junction kept 6 bases outside the gene matches. Germline CDR1 reads SGDLS; CDR2 reads YYNGEE. This CDR3 spans 14 amino acids. In DNA form, the CDR3 reads TGTGCCAGCAGCGTAACCATTCAGGGGGCCGAGCAGTACTTC. This gives the protein CASSVTIQGAEQYF.

This clonotype was recorded many times. This chain links TRBV29-1 with TRBJ1-1; D unresolved. CDR3 length: 11 amino acids. V gave up 7 bases and J gave up 1 base, with 7 bases separating them. Per the germline V gene, CDR1 is SQVTM and CDR2 is ANQGSEA. CDR3 coding DNA: TGCAGCGGTAGTACGAACACTGAAGCTTTCTTT. Its protein product is CSGSTNTEAFF.

This clonotype was seen ten or more times. The J gene is TRBJ2-2, the V gene TRBV20-1; 10 bases are shared with TRBD2. The germline CDR1 and CDR2 sequences are DFQATT and SNEGSKA (reference sequence). There are 14 residues in the CDR3. The J segment lost 7 bases and the V segment lost 2 bases, leaving 4 bases of the junction unmatched. The CDR3 spells CSARHTSGNGELFF. CDR3 in DNA: TGCAGTGCTAGACACACTAGCGGGAACGGGGAGCTGTTTTTT.

This clonotype was found a few times. The CDR3 loop is CASSLAWTGDYEQYF. As DNA, the CDR3 is TGCGCCAGCAGCTTGGCGTGGACAGGGGATTACGAGCAGTACTTC. The chain recombines TRBV5-1 with TRBJ2-7, with 9 bases lining up with TRBD1. From germline, CDR1 is SGHRS and CDR2 YFSETQ. This CDR3 is 15 amino acids long. V was pared by 0 bases and J by 4 bases, with 5 bases of the junction left unmatched.

J is TRBJ1-2 and V is TRBV19, with TRBD1 as a possible D gene (6 bases). The CDR3 runs 10 residues. CDR1 and CDR2 from the germline V gene are LNHDA and SQIVND (reference sequence). The germline V and J ends were trimmed by 8 bases and 14 bases, with 15 bases remaining between them. The CDR3, as DNA: TGTGCCAGTTCGGGGGCGGAAAAAACCTTC. It is translated as CASSGAEKTF.

This clonotype has at least ten counts. The J gene is TRBJ2-3, the V gene TRBV20-1; possibly TRBD2 for D (6 bases). The CDR3 is made up of 14 amino acids. Germline V lookup: CDR1 DFQATT, CDR2 SNEGSKA (reference sequence). Trimming removed 6 bases at V and 6 bases at J, with 19 bases between. The CDR3 bases are TGCAGTGCCCCGGGACTCCCCCTAAAGGATACGCAGTATTTT. Translation: CSAPGLPLKDTQYF.

This clonotype was recorded at least ten times. The rearrangement joins TRBV19 to TRBJ2-1, with D possibly TRBD1 on 5 matching bases. Between the trimmed V and J ends, which lost 7 bases and 2 bases, there was a span of 9 bases. The CDR3 is 13 residues long. CDR1 is LNHDA and CDR2 is SQIVND in the germline V gene (reference sequence). The CDR3 region has the DNA TGTGCCAGTAATAAGGGGCCCTACAATGAGCAGTTCTTC. This codes for CASNKGPYNEQFF.

This clonotype was counted at least ten times. The V call is TRBV24-1, the J call TRBJ1-2, with D unresolved. This CDR3 has 12 residues. Trimming pared 1 base from V and 4 bases from J, leaving 3 bases between. Germline-derived CDR1 and CDR2 are KGHDR and SFDVKD. CDR3 bases: TGTGCCACCAGTGATTTTGGCTATGGCTACACCTTC. Protein sequence: CATSDFGYGYTF.

This clonotype was found many times. This chain connects TRBV28 to TRBJ2-5, with D tentatively TRBD1 (5 bases). V gave up 1 base and J gave up 5 bases, with 11 bases separating them. Germline V gives CDR1 MDHEN, CDR2 SYDVKM. The CDR3 covers 14 residues. In DNA, the CDR3 is TGTGCCAGCAGTTTATTCAAGGGGATGGAGACCCAGTACTTC. This sequence encodes CASSLFKGMETQYF.

The table lists this clonotype with many counts. The CDR3 coding sequence is TGTGCCAGCAGTTTCGGGTCCACCTACGAGCAGTACTTC. Protein: CASSFGSTYEQYF. The gene calls are TRBV12-3 or TRBV12-4 and TRBJ2-7, with unresolved D. The CDR3 has 13 amino acids. V was trimmed by 3 bases and J by 2 bases, leaving 8 bases between them.

This clonotype was detected ten times or more. V and J are TRBV5-1 and TRBJ2-1, with 10 positions matching TRBD1. Per germline, CDR1 SGHRS and CDR2 YFSETQ. The CDR3 extends over 13 amino acids. V trimming: 3 bases; J trimming: 7 bases; junction bases outside the gene matches: 1. DNA for the CDR3: TGCGCCAGCAGCTGGGACAGGGGAAATGAGCAGTTCTTC. Encoded protein: CASSWDRGNEQFF.

Many counts were recorded for this clonotype. The V call is TRBV5-1, the J call TRBJ1-1; D remains ambiguous. CDR1 is SGHRS, CDR2 YFSETQ, per germline. The CDR3 length is 12 residues. The V end was cut by 1 base, the J end by 7 bases, with 8 bases between. The CDR3 coding sequence is TGCGCCAGCAGCTTGCCCTCAGGTGAAGCTTTCTTT. Translating gives CASSLPSGEAFF. Full variable domain (outside the CDR3, taken from reference TRBV5-1 and TRBJ1-1): KAGVTQTPRYLIKTRGQQVTLSCSPISGHRSVSWYQQTPGQGLQFLFEYFSETQRNKGNFPGRFSGRQFSNSRSEMNVSTLELGDSALYLCASSLPSGEAFFGQGTRLTVV.